This TCR beta chain was obtained from a study of cytomegalovirus exposure and HLA in healthy donors (dated by TCRdb to about 2017). Background for the entire study: According to an earlier analysis of 450 to 650 of the donors, about 179 million T cells yielded 95 million to 140 million unique TCR beta sequences and about 300 Gb of sequence data. Across approximately 420 genotyped donors of the cohort, an average of about 240,000 unique TCR beta nucleotide sequences per donor were sequenced, and around 19% of those sequences were non-productive. High-throughput TCR immunosequencing, statistical association of individual TCRs with disease status, and machine learning were combined to predict cytomegalovirus infection status. The study profiled the T cell repertoires of under 700 subjects by immunosequencing and related them to cytomegalovirus serostatus. The genetic ancestry cluster associated with self-reported Caucasian donors included 70% to 85% of the approximately 410 genotyped donors. Genome-wide SNP genotypes for about 60% of the roughly 700 donors were used in a later genetic analysis, which treated that subset as a discovery cohort. A separate validation cohort of roughly 110 different subjects was used in addition to the roughly 640-subject first cohort. Rather than drawing on any new phenotypic data, the later analysis identified candidate immune exposures from TCR beta sequences and the way those sequences occurred across donors. An earlier analysis of approximately 630 of the donors applied high-throughput TCR beta sequencing to assess whether each TCR beta V gene segment acted as functional or pseudogenic. Roughly 300 gigabases of sequencing data and around 85 million unique TCR sequences made up an early release that covered nearly 650 HLA-typed donors. All discovery cohort repertoires had been generated on a single sequencing platform. To study patterns of TCR occurrence, a later analysis re-analyzed previously published TCR beta repertoires from 650 to 750 donors and added high-resolution HLA genotyping. Donor age, sex, ethnicity and CMV serostatus were collected together with the repertoire data. The number of donors typed differed by locus, with about 629-630 for A, B, C, DRB1 and DQB1, roughly 520 for DQA1, over 600 for DPA1, and approximately 470 for DPB1. Both class I and class II loci were covered by HLA typing, at four-digit resolution. The study aimed to test whether cataloging public T cell receptors could reveal signatures of past pathogen exposure. A few DR-DQ haplotypes were treated as single units for association and clustering because of strong linkage in the cohort.

For this clone: Its target antigen remains unknown. Base-call qualities are not available, and no considerably larger clone is one nucleotide away.

General study outcomes and caveats: Cytomegalovirus status was reported to be diagnosed by the classifier with high specificity and sensitivity in both the original and validation cohorts. When HLA alleles, especially DR and DQ, strongly co-occurred, attributing TCR associations to individual alleles was difficult. Specific HLA alleles were associated with about 17,000 TCR beta sequences at a false discovery rate of 0.05 in a later analysis. Sequencing depth was assumed to be roughly uniform across donors in the presence/absence analyses, though that assumption may not hold. A few of the identified cytomegalovirus-associated TCR beta chains were confirmed in vitro to be specific for cytomegalovirus antigens. Correlated functional status among segregating V segments might reflect linkage disequilibrium, but an unknown experimental factor could not be ruled out. V-gene and J-gene trimming of TCR beta chains was associated with a missense DCLRE1C variant in a later genetic analysis, and the association was replicated in an independent cohort. Because HLA typing was missing for some donors at each locus, association tests included only the typed subset. The only immune exposure information available for the cohort was CMV serostatus. A group of highly shared sequence variants was considered likely to be a technical artifact of the sequencing pipeline. Several of the top co-occurrence clusters appeared to be linked to parvovirus B19, influenza, CMV and Epstein-Barr virus, according to a later analysis. In this cohort, only TCR beta chains were sequenced, and detectable features were limited by the absence of alpha or paired-chain data. In an earlier analysis of fewer than 750 of the donors, most TCR beta V segments were observed in productive rearrangements about 90% or about 30% of the time, broadly matching IMGT annotations. A later analysis found that most CMV-associated TCR beta chains appeared HLA-restricted, with HLA associations seemingly driven largely by CMV exposure. A further reported finding was that TCR beta sequences accurately predicted the HLA-A and HLA-B alleles for most subjects in the first cohort. In a later analysis, HLA-associated TCR beta chains were found to be more clonally expanded and to have lower generation probabilities than equally common non-associated chains. Most TCR sequences were observed very rarely across donors, whereas some public TCRs were present in many individuals. Some IMGT-functional V segments, including TRBV6-2 and TRBV6-3, could not be distinguished by the 87-base-pair reads and were therefore excluded. The authors suggested that the approach could potentially be generalized to other disease states and immunological phenotypes. In a later analysis, the rate of TCR association differed among HLA loci, with DRB1 alleles having the most associated TCRs and HLA-C alleles having the fewest. Compared with the roughly 720-donor mean, donors in an Asian-associated ancestry cluster had fewer N-insertions in productive TCRs, according to a later genetic analysis. Approximately 16 rarely observed V segments, including chromosome 9 orphons, were excluded from the earlier analysis of some 590 of the donors because counts were too low. The study listed 150 to 200 TCR beta chains as associated with cytomegalovirus.

The method behind the library was the immunoSEQ multiplex PCR assay. A mixture of 60 forward primers for TCR Vbeta segments and 13 reverse primers for TCR Jbeta segments was used in the multiplex PCR. The CDR3 region of rearranged TCR beta genes was amplified from genomic DNA by a multiplex PCR assay. The amplified TCR beta libraries were sequenced on the Illumina HiSeq System as 87-base-pair reads. In the paper's pipeline: A later analysis counted approximately 84 million unique TCR beta chains across the 650 to 700 repertoires, and 9.5 million to 11 million of these chains were shared by at least two donors. Raw reads were error-corrected and collapsed into unique sequences by a nearest-neighbor algorithm in which closely related sequences were merged to remove PCR and sequencing errors. To assign V, D and J gene segments, CDR3 sequences were aligned to IMGT reference sequences. Each retained sequence needed at least a six-nucleotide match to both a V gene segment and a J gene segment. Rearrangements were classified as productive when the CDR3 lacked stop codons and remained in frame with V and J, and all other rearrangements were classified as non-productive. CDR3 was defined according to IMGT convention as the region running from the second conserved V-encoded cysteine to the conserved J-encoded phenylalanine. In an earlier analysis of around 540 of the donors, sequences lacking an unambiguous match to a single V gene segment were excluded. An earlier analysis of a few hundred of the donors called V segments functional above 56.7% productive rearrangements and segregating when the between-donor standard deviation exceeded 5%. A statistical classification framework was built to diagnose cytomegalovirus status from the catalog of TCR beta chain sequences. V and J gene assignment, in a later analysis, came from comparing TCR nucleotide sequences with IMGT/GENE-DB human TR gene sequences. Using the TCRdist pipeline, a later analysis assigned CDR3 sequences along with most-parsimonious VDJ recombination scenarios. In a later analysis, each TCR beta chain was defined by its CDR3 amino acid sequence together with its V-gene family, and reads without a unique V-gene family were excluded. In a later analysis, approximately 590 highly shared, low-generation-probability nucleotide sequences were removed to address suspected cross-contamination and a sequencing artifact. For each public chain, a later analysis derived a clonal expansion index from normalized ranks of inferred template counts within each repertoire. Generation probabilities in a later analysis came from a VDJ recombination model fitted to out-of-frame rearrangements, and those results were checked against IGoR. Hypergeometric tests were used in a later analysis to score TCR-TCR, TCR-HLA and TCR-CMV co-occurrence, with a repertoire-size bias correction applied to the TCR pairs. False discovery rates were estimated in a later analysis by permuting HLA or CMV assignments 20 times. In a later analysis, co-occurring TCRs were grouped with DBSCAN, and TCRdist sequence similarity was added when clustering was performed within HLA-allele-positive subsets. Repertoires with fewer than 30,000 or more than 120,000 public chains, plus five repertoires with anomalous nucleotide sharing, were excluded from co-occurrence clustering. Not all clones reach the TCRdb copy of this immuneACCESS table, which keeps in-frame sequences only. Checked studies attribute under half of the gap to unresolved V genes and leave the rest unexplained. The DNA was the basis for D and trimming; V, J and clone size are from that table. Present in this sample are around 85,000 clones, nearly 80% of which were seen just once. The ten largest clones capture roughly 25% of the sample.

The cohort comprised 670 or so healthy bone marrow donors. At the time of sampling, every cohort member was nominally healthy, though immune exposures that went unrecorded were likely present. The donor tested CMV seropositive, placing the donor among the 289 seropositive members of the cohort. A peripheral blood sample was provided by each donor, and peripheral blood mononuclear cells were used for TCR beta sequencing. The Qiagen DNeasy Blood Extraction Kit was used to extract genomic DNA from the blood cell samples. The junction shows trimming of 9 bases on V and 0 bases on J, and the gene matches do not reach 4 bases of it. Including cysteine and phenylalanine, the CDR3 has 14 amino acids. The kept DNA is CDR3 alone, 42 bases in frame from the first base. CDR1 MNHEY and CDR2 SMNVEV are derived from the germline V gene (reference sequence).

The chain links TRBV27 with TRBJ1-4; 7 of the junction bases match TRBD1. Sequenced material: PBMCs. This TCR came from a woman aged 50 to 60 in good health and CMV-seropositive. The encoded CDR3 is CASKGAATNEKLFF. The DNA sequence is given as TGTGCCAGTAAGGGGGCGGCAACTAATGAAAAACTGTTTTTT.